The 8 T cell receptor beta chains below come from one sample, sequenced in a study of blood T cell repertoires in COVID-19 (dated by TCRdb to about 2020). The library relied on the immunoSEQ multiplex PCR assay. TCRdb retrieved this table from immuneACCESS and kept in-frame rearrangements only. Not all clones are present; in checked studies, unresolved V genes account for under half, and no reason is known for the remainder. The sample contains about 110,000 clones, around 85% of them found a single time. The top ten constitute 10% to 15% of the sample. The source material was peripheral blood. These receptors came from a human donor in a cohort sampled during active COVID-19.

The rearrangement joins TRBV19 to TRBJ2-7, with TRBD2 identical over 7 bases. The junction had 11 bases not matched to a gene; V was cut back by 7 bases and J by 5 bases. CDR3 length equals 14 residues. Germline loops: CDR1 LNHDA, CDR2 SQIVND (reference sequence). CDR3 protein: CASTDVGGINEQYF. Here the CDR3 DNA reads TGTGCCAGTACCGATGTGGGGGGGATAAACGAGCAGTACTTC.

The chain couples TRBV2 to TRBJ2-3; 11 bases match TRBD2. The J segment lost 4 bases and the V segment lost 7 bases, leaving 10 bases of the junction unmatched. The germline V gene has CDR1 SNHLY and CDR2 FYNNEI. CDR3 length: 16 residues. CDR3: CASTSSGGFISDTQYF. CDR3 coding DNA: TGTGCCAGCACCTCTAGCGGGGGGTTTATATCAGATACGCAGTATTTT.

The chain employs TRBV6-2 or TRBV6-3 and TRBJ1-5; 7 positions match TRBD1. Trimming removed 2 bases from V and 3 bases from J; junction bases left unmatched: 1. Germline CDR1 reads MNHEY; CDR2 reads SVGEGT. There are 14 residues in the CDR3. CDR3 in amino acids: CASSYGTVNQPQHF. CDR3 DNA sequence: TGTGCCAGCAGTTACGGGACAGTCAATCAGCCCCAGCATTTT.

The CDR3 sequence is CASSFLGQGTGEQYF. The CDR3 region has the DNA TGTGCCAGCAGTTTCCTCGGACAGGGAACGGGGGAGCAGTACTTC. The chain employs TRBV6-5 and TRBJ2-7; 8 bases are shared with TRBD1. V gave up 4 bases and J gave up 7 bases; unmatched junction bases: 12. The CDR3 loop spans 15 amino acids. Germline V CDR1 and CDR2: MNHEY, SVGAGI.

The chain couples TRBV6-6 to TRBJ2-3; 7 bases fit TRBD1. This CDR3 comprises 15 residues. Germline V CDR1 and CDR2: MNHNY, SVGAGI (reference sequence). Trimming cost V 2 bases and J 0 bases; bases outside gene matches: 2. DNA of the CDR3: TGTGCCAGCAGTTACGTGGGACAGAGCACAGATACGCAGTATTTT. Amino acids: CASSYVGQSTDTQYF.

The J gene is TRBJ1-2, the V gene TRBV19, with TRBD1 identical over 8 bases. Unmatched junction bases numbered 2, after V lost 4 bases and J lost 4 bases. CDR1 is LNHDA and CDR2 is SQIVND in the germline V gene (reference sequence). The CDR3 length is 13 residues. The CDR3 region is CASSKDRVYGYTF. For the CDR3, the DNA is TGTGCCAGTAGTAAGGACAGGGTCTATGGCTACACCTTC.

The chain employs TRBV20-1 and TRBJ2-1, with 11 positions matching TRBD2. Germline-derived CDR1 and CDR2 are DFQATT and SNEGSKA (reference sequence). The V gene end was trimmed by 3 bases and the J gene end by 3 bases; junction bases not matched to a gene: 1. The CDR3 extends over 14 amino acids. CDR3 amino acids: CSASSGRGYNEQFF. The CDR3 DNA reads TGCAGTGCTAGTAGCGGGAGGGGCTACAATGAGCAGTTCTTC.

The CDR3 DNA is TGTGCCAGCAGCCTAGGGGCGGGGGAGACAGATACGCAGTATTTT. This translates into CASSLGAGETDTQYF. The genes are TRBV11-3 and TRBJ2-3, with 7 bases aligning to TRBD2. CDR1 is SGHNT and CDR2 is YENEEA in the germline V gene. V shed 5 bases and J 3 bases; nucleotides not matched to a gene: 8. The CDR3 consists of 15 residues.